These 16 T cell receptor beta chains were all obtained from the same sample, sequenced in a study of T cells after posttransplantation cyclophosphamide. Sequencing used immunoSEQ multiplex PCR; TCRdb keeps in-frame clones, though not all of them. The sample lists more than 4,000 clones; 77% were seen once. Cyclophosphamide on days +3 and +4 followed busulfan-fludarabine conditioning and a marrow graft. The material was PBMCs, obtained 29 days after a stem cell transplant with posttransplant cyclophosphamide. These receptors were taken from a male patient between 45 and 59 years old who received an allogeneic stem cell transplant from an unrelated donor, was CMV-positive, and had acute GVHD only. Among the T cells, some may be from the graft donor.

V and J are TRBV28 and TRBJ2-7, with D possibly TRBD1 on 5 matching bases. CDR1 and CDR2 (germline): MDHEN, SYDVKM. The CDR3 runs to 14 residues. The ends were cut back, 6 bases at V and 3 bases at J, with 15 bases in the middle. CDR3 in DNA: TGTGCCAGCAGGCAATCGGACAAAGTCTACGAGCAGTACTTC. This gives the protein CASRQSDKVYEQYF.

The V gene is TRBV10-3, the J gene TRBJ2-3, with 7 bases that match TRBD2. J lost 8 bases, V lost 0 bases, and 14 bases had no gene match. CDR1 and CDR2 (germline): ENHRY, SYGVKD. The CDR3 consists of 17 residues. CDR3 DNA sequence: TGTGCCATCAGTGAGTCCTCTAAGCGGGGCCCTTGGGGTACGCAGTATTTT. This encodes CAISESSKRGPWGTQYF.

The chain has TRBV6-1 and TRBJ1-2, with TRBD1 as a possible D gene (5 bases). V was cut by 6 bases and J by 6 bases, with 20 bases left in between. The germline CDR1 and CDR2 sequences are MNHNS and SASEGT. CDR3 length: 15 amino acids. The CDR3 DNA reads TGTGCCAGCAGCACACAGGTCGGATATAGGAATGGCTACACCTTC. Its translation: CASSTQVGYRNGYTF.

This sequence joins TRBV30 and TRBJ1-1, with a tentative D call TRBD1 (5 bases). Trimming stripped 0 bases from V and 0 bases from J, with 8 bases between. CDR3 length: 14 amino acids. Germline CDR1 is GTSNPN and CDR2 is SVGIG (reference sequence). This CDR3 is CAWSVGGLNTEAFF. The CDR3, as DNA: TGTGCCTGGAGTGTGGGGGGACTGAACACTGAAGCTTTCTTT.

The gene calls are TRBV15 and TRBJ1-5; D is perhaps TRBD1 (6 bases). V dropped 0 bases and J dropped 9 bases, with 9 bases sitting between them. Germline V CDR1 and CDR2: LNHNV, YYDKDF (reference sequence). The CDR3 runs to 13 residues. The CDR3 reads CATSRDRGGPQHF. The CDR3 DNA follows: TGTGCCACCAGCAGAGACAGGGGTGGGCCCCAGCATTTT.

V gene TRBV11-1 combines with J gene TRBJ2-7; 8 bases line up with TRBD1. The CDR3 is made up of 14 amino acids. Germline values: CDR1 SGHAT, CDR2 FQDESV (reference sequence). V lost 4 bases to trimming and J lost 1 base; unmatched junction nucleotides: 3. CDR3 amino acids: CASSSRQGSYEQYF. The CDR3 DNA follows: TGTGCCAGCAGCTCGAGACAGGGGTCCTACGAGCAGTACTTC.

The chain uses TRBV5-1 and TRBJ2-7; TRBD2 aligns across 8 bases. CDR3 length: 13 residues. The trim removed 5 bases at V and 4 bases at J, leaving 5 bases unmatched. Germline-derived CDR1 and CDR2 are SGHRS and YFSETQ. Here the CDR3 DNA reads TGCGCCAGCAGGGTAGCGGGAACGTACGAGCAGTACTTC. This encodes CASRVAGTYEQYF.

V gene TRBV19 combines with J gene TRBJ1-1, with 10 nucleotides matching TRBD1. The CDR3 runs to 15 residues. Per germline, CDR1 LNHDA and CDR2 SQIVND (reference sequence). The junction had 12 bases not matched to a gene; V was cut back by 7 bases and J by 7 bases. The CDR3 protein is CASTTGGVIVVEAFF. Written as DNA, the CDR3 is TGTGCCAGTACGACAGGGGGCGTGATCGTGGTTGAAGCTTTCTTT.

CDR3 in amino acids: CASSSGSYNSPLHF. CDR3 coding DNA: TGCGCCAGCAGTTCCGGGTCCTATAATTCACCCCTCCACTTT. J is TRBJ1-6 and V is TRBV5-1; D ambiguous. Trimming cost V 5 bases and J 1 base, with 7 bases left between them. Germline V gene data show CDR1 as SGHRS and CDR2 as YFSETQ. CDR3 length: 14 residues.

This rearrangement joins TRBV7-8 to TRBJ2-7, with D maybe TRBD1 (6 bases). Germline V gene sequence: CDR1 SGHVS, CDR2 FQNEAQ. V gave up 8 bases and J gave up 5 bases, with 16 bases separating them. This CDR3 spans 13 amino acids. The CDR3 region is CASGSQGPHEQYF. For the CDR3, the DNA is TGTGCCAGCGGGAGCCAGGGGCCTCACGAGCAGTACTTC.

This rearrangement joins TRBV14 to TRBJ2-7, with no clear D. Trimming left V 0 bases short and J 3 bases short, with 6 bases between. CDR1 is SGHDN, CDR2 FVKESK, per germline. The CDR3 has 13 amino acids. CDR3 residues: CASSQDTVYEQYF. CDR3 bases: TGTGCCAGCAGCCAAGATACTGTCTACGAGCAGTACTTC.

This rearrangement joins TRBV2 to TRBJ1-3; D gene uncertain. V was pared by 6 bases and J by 4 bases, with 7 bases between. Germline CDR1 SNHLY, CDR2 FYNNEI. The CDR3 loop spans 12 amino acids. The CDR3 DNA reads as TGTGCCAGCAGCGGAGGCGGAAACACCATATATTTT. Translating it yields CASSGGGNTIYF.

The chain has TRBV7-8 and TRBJ1-4, with unresolved D. The CDR3 contains 16 residues. Germline CDR1 reads SGHVS; CDR2 reads FQNEAQ. V was shortened by 4 bases and J by 0 bases, with 12 bases between the two germline ends. The CDR3 coding sequence is TGTGCCAGCAGCTCCCGGACGGGAGCAACTAATGAAAAACTGTTTTTT. This translates into CASSSRTGATNEKLFF. The full variable domain, completed using reference TRBV7-8 and TRBJ1-4, is GAGVSQSPRYKVAKRGQDVALRCDPISGHVSLFWYQQALGQGPEFLTYFQNEAQLDKSGLPSDRFFAERPEGSVSTLKIQRTQQEDSAVYLCASSSRTGATNEKLFFGSGTQLSVL.

The CDR3 DNA follows: TGTGCCAGCAGTTCACGGACAGGGGTTGAGACCCAGTACTTC. Translated, it gives CASSSRTGVETQYF. The chain couples TRBV28 to TRBJ2-5, with 9 bases identical to TRBD1. The CDR3 has 14 amino acids. Germline V CDR1 and CDR2: MDHEN, SYDVKM. V lost 4 bases, J lost 5 bases, and 5 bases stayed unmatched.

This chain uses TRBV12-5 with TRBJ1-1; TRBD1 matches 7 bases. Per germline, CDR1 LGHNT and CDR2 FRNRAP. The ends lost 3 bases at V and 4 bases at J; junction bases unmatched: 11. The CDR3 sequence is 16 residues long. DNA of the CDR3: TGTGCTAGTGGTTTTTTAGGGGGCTGGGGGAGCACTGAAGCTTTCTTT. It encodes CASGFLGGWGSTEAFF. The full variable domain, with the rest looked up from reference TRBV12-5 and TRBJ1-1, is DARVTQTPRHKVTEMGQEVTMRCQPILGHNTVFWYRQTMMQGLELLAYFRNRAPLDDSGMPKDRFSAEMPDATLATLKIQPSEPRDSAVYFCASGFLGGWGSTEAFFGQGTRLTVV.

CDR3: CASSSPPGQFYGYTF. CDR3 sequence (DNA): TGTGCCAGCAGTTCCCCCCCAGGACAGTTCTATGGCTACACCTTC. The rearrangement uses TRBV28 and TRBJ1-2; possible D gene TRBD1, 6 bases. Trimming stripped 4 bases from V and 4 bases from J, with 16 bases between. The CDR3 has 15 amino acids. CDR1 and CDR2 from the germline V gene are MDHEN and SYDVKM.